These T cell receptor beta chains were read from a single sample in a study of T cell responses to AZD1222 COVID-19 vaccine. Sequencing was performed with immunoSEQ multiplex PCR; in TCRdb, only in-frame clones are kept and a portion is missing. The table has about 110,000 clones, 87% seen once. This specimen was peripheral blood, taken 28 days after the second AZD1222 dose. The receptors were sampled from an adult who received the AZD1222 COVID-19 vaccine. The CDR3 runs from the conserved cysteine through the conserved F or W. The order of the fields is CDR3 length, D gene, J gene, V gene, CDR3 protein. The D gene is left open where the match is weak.

cdr3_length: 13
d_call: .
j_call: TRBJ1-2
v_call: TRBV29-1
cdr3_aa: CSALKRWGDGYTF

cdr3_length: 18
d_call: TRBD2
j_call: TRBJ2-1
v_call: TRBV5-1
cdr3_aa: CASSFWTSGGTLGNEQFF

cdr3_length: 16
d_call: TRBD1
j_call: TRBJ1-5
v_call: TRBV6-2/TRBV6-3
cdr3_aa: CASSYYRGLSNQPQHF

cdr3_length: 13
d_call: .
j_call: TRBJ2-2
v_call: TRBV7-7
cdr3_aa: CASSTANTGELFF

cdr3_length: 12
d_call: .
j_call: TRBJ1-1
v_call: TRBV19
cdr3_aa: CASNTENTEAFF

cdr3_length: 15
d_call: .
j_call: TRBJ1-4
v_call: TRBV15
cdr3_aa: CATSRDVAGNEKLFF

cdr3_length: 17
d_call: TRBD1
j_call: TRBJ1-2
v_call: TRBV5-1
cdr3_aa: CASSLVTGTANNYGYTF

cdr3_length: 15
d_call: .
j_call: TRBJ1-2
v_call: TRBV6-5
cdr3_aa: CASRYSGIANYGYTF

cdr3_length: 13
d_call: TRBD1
j_call: TRBJ1-2
v_call: TRBV28
cdr3_aa: CASSSDREYGYTF

cdr3_length: 16
d_call: .
j_call: TRBJ2-2
v_call: TRBV30
cdr3_aa: CAWSVLWDSNTGELFF

cdr3_length: 17
d_call: .
j_call: TRBJ1-3
v_call: TRBV25-1
cdr3_aa: CASSERAGPGSGNTIYF

cdr3_length: 16
d_call: .
j_call: TRBJ1-5
v_call: TRBV7-8
cdr3_aa: CASSLVSPRGNQPQHF

cdr3_length: 13
d_call: .
j_call: TRBJ2-7
v_call: TRBV7-3
cdr3_aa: CASSLNPSSEQYF

cdr3_length: 14
d_call: .
j_call: TRBJ1-4
v_call: TRBV5-1
cdr3_aa: CASSLRATNEKLFF

cdr3_length: 14
d_call: TRBD2
j_call: TRBJ2-5
v_call: TRBV7-9
cdr3_aa: CASSGGTTQETQYF

cdr3_length: 18
d_call: TRBD2
j_call: TRBJ2-1
v_call: TRBV18
cdr3_aa: CASSPLDSGGAFYNEQFF

cdr3_length: 16
d_call: .
j_call: TRBJ2-1
v_call: TRBV6-6
cdr3_aa: CASSYPEQGPYNEQFF

cdr3_length: 18
d_call: TRBD2
j_call: TRBJ2-3
v_call: TRBV2
cdr3_aa: CASSEWRTSGGRGDTQYF

cdr3_length: 14
d_call: TRBD1
j_call: TRBJ1-4
v_call: TRBV18
cdr3_aa: CASTLDRGSEKLFF

cdr3_length: 16
d_call: .
j_call: TRBJ2-7
v_call: TRBV4-2
cdr3_aa: CASSQDPIADSYEQYF

cdr3_length: 15
d_call: .
j_call: TRBJ1-2
v_call: TRBV19
cdr3_aa: CASSIYGSDRSGYTF

cdr3_length: 15
d_call: .
j_call: TRBJ2-7
v_call: TRBV18
cdr3_aa: CASSPRTKSLYEQYF

cdr3_length: 15
d_call: .
j_call: TRBJ2-2
v_call: TRBV7-3
cdr3_aa: CASSLTAVNTGELFF

cdr3_length: 15
d_call: .
j_call: TRBJ1-3
v_call: TRBV28
cdr3_aa: CASSPWQGHGNTIYF

cdr3_length: 15
d_call: .
j_call: TRBJ2-2
v_call: TRBV6-5
cdr3_aa: CASRNTDGLTGELFF

cdr3_length: 16
d_call: TRBD2
j_call: TRBJ2-7
v_call: TRBV18
cdr3_aa: CASSPNVGTTHSEQYF

cdr3_length: 16
d_call: .
j_call: TRBJ2-1
v_call: TRBV6-6
cdr3_aa: CASSRRAGRSYNEQFF

cdr3_length: 15
d_call: .
j_call: TRBJ2-7
v_call: TRBV6-6
cdr3_aa: CASREPGEYSYEQYF

cdr3_length: 13
d_call: .
j_call: TRBJ2-5
v_call: TRBV4-3
cdr3_aa: CASSQEWGETQYF

cdr3_length: 12
d_call: TRBD1
j_call: TRBJ2-4
v_call: TRBV5-1
cdr3_aa: CASSRTGNIQYF

cdr3_length: 18
d_call: TRBD2
j_call: TRBJ2-7
v_call: TRBV5-4
cdr3_aa: CASSQGGLAGAHSYEQYF

cdr3_length: 16
d_call: .
j_call: TRBJ2-5
v_call: TRBV11-3
cdr3_aa: CASSPNPTGSQETQYF

cdr3_length: 15
d_call: TRBD2
j_call: TRBJ2-1
v_call: TRBV7-6
cdr3_aa: CASRASGGAYNEQFF

cdr3_length: 15
d_call: TRBD2
j_call: TRBJ2-7
v_call: TRBV27
cdr3_aa: CASRFLAEGSYEQYF

cdr3_length: 14
d_call: TRBD1
j_call: TRBJ2-7
v_call: TRBV28
cdr3_aa: CASSSRTGNYEQYF

cdr3_length: 16
d_call: TRBD1
j_call: TRBJ2-6
v_call: TRBV29-1
cdr3_aa: CSANYRGNSGANVLTF

cdr3_length: 13
d_call: .
j_call: TRBJ1-1
v_call: TRBV9
cdr3_aa: CASSVDPRQDAFF

cdr3_length: 13
d_call: .
j_call: TRBJ2-5
v_call: TRBV5-1
cdr3_aa: CASSAWTEETQYF

cdr3_length: 11
d_call: .
j_call: TRBJ1-2
v_call: TRBV30
cdr3_aa: CARTTGNGYTF

cdr3_length: 13
d_call: .
j_call: TRBJ2-1
v_call: TRBV4-3
cdr3_aa: CASSPRQENEQFF

cdr3_length: 21
d_call: TRBD1
j_call: TRBJ2-7
v_call: TRBV3-1/TRBV3-2
cdr3_aa: CASSHPRPGQGTLEKVYEQYF

cdr3_length: 14
d_call: TRBD2
j_call: TRBJ2-5
v_call: TRBV3-1/TRBV3-2
cdr3_aa: CASSLAGGAETQYF

cdr3_length: 12
d_call: .
j_call: TRBJ1-2
v_call: TRBV9
cdr3_aa: CASSGGDYGYTF

cdr3_length: 20
d_call: TRBD2
j_call: TRBJ2-4
v_call: TRBV4-1
cdr3_aa: CASSQESMSGVWGAKNIQYF

cdr3_length: 15
d_call: .
j_call: TRBJ1-2
v_call: TRBV4-3
cdr3_aa: CASSQDSWANYGYTF

cdr3_length: 16
d_call: .
j_call: TRBJ2-4
v_call: TRBV25-1
cdr3_aa: CASSPQGTLAKNIQYF

cdr3_length: 14
d_call: .
j_call: TRBJ1-5
v_call: TRBV6-5
cdr3_aa: CASSEVGRDQPQHF

cdr3_length: 14
d_call: .
j_call: TRBJ2-7
v_call: TRBV2
cdr3_aa: CASEPRQGFPEQYF

cdr3_length: 16
d_call: .
j_call: TRBJ1-2
v_call: TRBV27
cdr3_aa: CASCPLGLGTNYGYTF

cdr3_length: 11
d_call: .
j_call: TRBJ2-1
v_call: TRBV5-6
cdr3_aa: CASRWADEQFF

cdr3_length: 16
d_call: .
j_call: TRBJ2-2
v_call: TRBV7-6
cdr3_aa: CASSLPAWRSSGELFF

cdr3_length: 16
d_call: TRBD2
j_call: TRBJ2-7
v_call: TRBV4-1
cdr3_aa: CASSHQRLAGAGEQYF

cdr3_length: 15
d_call: TRBD2
j_call: TRBJ2-1
v_call: TRBV18
cdr3_aa: CASSPQTSGNNEQFF

cdr3_length: 15
d_call: TRBD1
j_call: TRBJ1-5
v_call: TRBV6-2/TRBV6-3
cdr3_aa: CASSLTGGATQPQHF

cdr3_length: 12
d_call: .
j_call: TRBJ2-7
v_call: TRBV5-4
cdr3_aa: CASSFGLYEQYF

cdr3_length: 14
d_call: TRBD1
j_call: TRBJ1-1
v_call: TRBV19
cdr3_aa: CASHRGQGNTEAFF

cdr3_length: 14
d_call: .
j_call: TRBJ1-3
v_call: TRBV10-3
cdr3_aa: CAISDYTRGNTIYF

cdr3_length: 16
d_call: TRBD2
j_call: TRBJ2-3
v_call: TRBV9
cdr3_aa: CASSVVAGGLTDTQYF

cdr3_length: 16
d_call: TRBD1
j_call: TRBJ1-6
v_call: TRBV10-3
cdr3_aa: CAISDPGTGALSPLHF